The entry below gives a single T cell receptor beta chain sequence along with its context. This entry belongs to a study of CD8 T cells in ankylosing spondylitis. CDR1 and CDR2 (germline): LNHDA, SQIVND (reference sequence). The CDR3 totals 12 residues. V was cut by 3 bases and J by 7 bases, with 9 bases left in between. 5'-RACE, quantitative and with molecular barcodes, yielded the TCR beta libraries. From the 5' RACE reads, TCRdb called clonotypes with MiXCR, one entry per CDR3 protein. The sample contains about 310,000 distinct CDR3 sequences, 20% to 25% of which appear only once. Material: blood, either unsorted or a sorted T cell fraction (not recorded which). The chain carries TRBV19 and TRBJ1-2; a weak D match, TRBD1 (6 bases). This clonotype originated in a female donor with ankylosing spondylitis or in good health (not recorded which). The CDR3 is CASSIAGVGYTF. DNA for the CDR3: TGTGCCAGTAGTATTGCAGGGGTTGGCTACACCTTC.